This TCR beta chain is from a study of T cell clones after liver transplantation. This CDR3 spans 15 amino acids. Germline V gene lookup returns CDR1 MNHEY and CDR2 SVGAGI. After removal of 10 bases from V and 4 bases from J, the junction contained 6 bases not matched to a gene. Data came from immunoSEQ multiplex PCR; TCRdb stores just in-frame clones and leaves some out. Seen here are approximately 100,000 clones, about 86% observed once, and the top ten hold about 2.6%. V usage is TRBV6-5 and J usage is TRBJ2-1, with TRBD2 identical over 14 bases. The receptor was isolated from a human patient who received a liver transplant. These T cells may partly come from the graft donor. This material consisted of CD4+ T cells from blood, taken around 4 years after liver transplant. Here the CDR3 DNA reads TGTGCCACCGGACTAGCGGGAGGCCTATACAATGAGCAGTTCTTC. It codes for CATGLAGGLYNEQFF.